The sequence of this T cell receptor beta chain was determined in a study of technical replicates of blood from a few donors. Assay used: immunoSEQ multiplex PCR; TCRdb lists only in-frame clones, some missing. Of about 100,000 clones listed, 95% to 96% were seen once; the top ten hold approximately 0.21%. The germline V gene has CDR1 SNHLY and CDR2 FYNNEI. J was trimmed by 2 bases and V by 6 bases; bases with no gene match: 11. CDR3 length: 17 residues. The chain carries TRBV2 and TRBJ2-3, with 10 bases aligning to TRBD2. The specimen was T cells isolated from PBMCs. The TCR comes from a human donor in good health. CDR3 nucleotides: TGTGCCAGCAGGGGGGCCTCGGGACTAGCGTACACAGATACGCAGTATTTT. It yields the protein CASRGASGLAYTDTQYF.